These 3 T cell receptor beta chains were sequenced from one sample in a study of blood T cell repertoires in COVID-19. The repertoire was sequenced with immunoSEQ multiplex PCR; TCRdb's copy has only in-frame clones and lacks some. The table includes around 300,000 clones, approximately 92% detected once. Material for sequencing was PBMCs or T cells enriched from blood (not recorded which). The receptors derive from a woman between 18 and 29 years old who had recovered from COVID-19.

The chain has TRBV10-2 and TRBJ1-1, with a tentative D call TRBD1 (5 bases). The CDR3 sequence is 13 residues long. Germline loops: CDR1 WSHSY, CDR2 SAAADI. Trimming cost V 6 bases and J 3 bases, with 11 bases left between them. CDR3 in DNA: TGCGCCAGCAGCCGGGGGACGGACACTGAAGCTTTCTTT. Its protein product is CASSRGTDTEAFF.

The CDR3 here is CASSYRLSGYTF. Written as DNA, the CDR3 is TGTGCCAGCAGTTACAGGCTGAGTGGCTACACCTTC. V gene TRBV12-3 or TRBV12-4 combines with J gene TRBJ1-2, with a possible D match to TRBD1 (5 bases). V lost 4 bases to trimming and J lost 7 bases, with 10 bases between them. The CDR3 is 12 amino acids.

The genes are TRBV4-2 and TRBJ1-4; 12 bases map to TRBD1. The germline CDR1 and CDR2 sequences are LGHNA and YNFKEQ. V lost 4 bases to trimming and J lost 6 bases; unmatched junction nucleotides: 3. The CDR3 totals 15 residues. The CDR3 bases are TGTGCCAGCAGCCGCGGGACAGGGGGCTATGAAAAACTGTTTTTT. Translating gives CASSRGTGGYEKLFF.